Following are 4 T cell receptor beta chains from one sample sequenced in a study of blood T cell repertoires in COVID-19. Profiling relied on immunoSEQ multiplex PCR, and the TCRdb table lists in-frame clones only, not all of them. The sample holds about 120,000 clones, 82% seen once. The sequenced material came from peripheral blood. The source of these receptors is a woman between 70 and 85 years old with acute or convalescent COVID-19.

This clone was counted a few times. The chain employs TRBV5-5 and TRBJ1-6; tentatively, D is TRBD1 (6 bases). Germline-derived CDR1 and CDR2 are SGHKS and YYEKEE (reference sequence). The V and J ends lost 0 bases and 3 bases respectively, with 10 bases between them. The length of the CDR3 is 16 residues. The chain's CDR3 is CASSLERTVYNSPLHF. The CDR3 nucleotides are TGTGCCAGCAGCTTGGAGAGGACAGTCTATAATTCACCCCTCCACTTT.

This chain connects TRBV19 to TRBJ1-2; D is uncertain. The ends were cut back, 7 bases at V and 4 bases at J, with 19 bases in the middle. The CDR3 consists of 15 residues. Looked up from germline, CDR1 is LNHDA and CDR2 is SQIVND (reference sequence). The CDR3 protein is CASTSIERPRYGYTF. CDR3 nucleotide sequence: TGTGCCAGTACTAGTATAGAAAGACCGCGCTATGGCTACACCTTC.

V is TRBV6-1 and J is TRBJ2-5; tentatively, D is TRBD2 (6 bases). The CDR3 runs to 16 residues. Trimming shortened V by 0 bases and J by 2 bases, and 13 bases separated the two germline ends. Per germline, CDR1 MNHNS and CDR2 SASEGT. CDR3: CASSEAILGGQETQYF. CDR3 sequence (DNA): TGTGCCAGCAGTGAAGCAATTTTAGGAGGGCAAGAGACCCAGTACTTC.

This sequence joins TRBV12-3 or TRBV12-4 and TRBJ1-5; perhaps TRBD1 as D (6 bases). The CDR3 consists of 13 residues. Trimming cost V 3 bases and J 7 bases, with 10 bases left between them. This CDR3 reads CASSLGARQPQHF. In DNA form, the CDR3 reads TGTGCCAGCAGTTTGGGGGCGCGGCAGCCCCAGCATTTT.